The TCR beta chain described here comes from a study of Graves' ophthalmopathy and Graves' hyperthyroidism. Study-level background: Researchers obtained peripheral blood at initial diagnosis, before any treatment had begun. Study conclusions and caveats: With approximately 90% sensitivity and over 65% specificity, a 13-signature model separated ophthalmopathy from stable hyperthyroidism.

The V gene lost 2 bases and the J gene lost 6 bases, with 11 bases spanning the gap. The CDR3 covers 13 residues. Out of around 10 ml of fresh peripheral blood, PBMCs were obtained. RNA transcripts yielded amplified TCR beta CDR3 regions. Scientists carried out first-round RT-PCR using HTBI primers and then a second-round multiplex PCR. TCRdb used MiXCR to reprocess the multiplex PCR reads, holding one entry per CDR3 protein. The profile shows 350,000 to 450,000 distinct CDR3 sequences, under 25% of them singletons. The sample holds many counts of this clonotype. The target antigen is unknown. The origin of this receptor is a woman between 18 and 29 years old with stable Graves' hyperthyroidism. The rearrangement joins TRBV12-3 or TRBV12-4 to TRBJ2-7; either TRBD1 or TRBD2 may fit D (6 bases each). Sequenced material: peripheral blood. CDR3: CASSLIGGSEQYF. CDR3 nucleotide sequence: TGTGCCAGCAGTTTAATAGGGGGGTCCGAGCAGTACTTC.